The 2 T cell receptor beta chains presented below share a single source sample, sequenced in a study of T-cell reconstitution after alpha-beta-depleted transplantation in children. The TCRbeta library incorporated unique molecular identifiers. TCRdb ran MiXCR on the PCR reads and lists one entry per CDR3 protein. The sample yields tens of thousands of distinct CDR3 sequences, over 15% seen once. Material: PBMCs, mostly from graft donor cells, obtained 360 days after TCRalphabeta/CD19-depleted stem cell transplant. The source of these receptors is a male patient under 10 years old who had a stem cell transplant for acute lymphoblastic leukemia, so the T cells may come from the graft donor.

This clonotype occurred a few times. The rearrangement joins TRBV10-3 to TRBJ1-1; D perhaps matches TRBD1 (6 bases). With 0 bases removed from V and 11 bases from J, the gap between germline ends came to 10 bases. The germline V gene has CDR1 ENHRY and CDR2 SYGVKD. The CDR3 totals 12 residues. In DNA form, the CDR3 reads TGTGCCATCAGTGAGTCTCGACAGGCTGCTTTCTTT. The encoded protein is CAISESRQAAFF.

This chain connects TRBV29-1 to TRBJ1-3; no clear D gene. The CDR3 is 12 amino acids. Germline CDR1 reads SQVTM; CDR2 reads ANQGSEA. Trimming cost V 3 bases and J 4 bases, with 7 bases left between them. CDR3 residues: CSVDMGGNTIYF. The CDR3 DNA follows: TGCAGCGTTGACATGGGAGGAAACACCATATATTTT.